The clone carrying this T cell receptor (beta chain) ranks as medium-sized. Antigen: not known. TCRdb re-derived calls from the 5' RACE reads in MiXCR, one entry per CDR3 protein. The sample consists of more than 9,000 distinct CDR3 sequences, roughly a sixth of them appearing once. Study-wide findings and caveats: Tumor Tregs overlapped most with tumor, then blood, naive CD4+ cells.

CDR3 length equals 13 residues. CDR1 and CDR2 from the germline V gene are MNHEY and SVGEGT. Deletions cut 10 bases from V and 3 bases from J, with 14 bases between. Treg sorting used a CD4+CD25+CD127-/low gate. The genes are TRBV6-2 or TRBV6-3 and TRBJ2-3; D remains unclear. Specimen: Tregs sorted from a lymph node. This TCR was recovered from a female donor with breast cancer. CDR3 in amino acids: CATLPGGTDTQYF. The DNA for the CDR3 is TGTGCCACCCTCCCCGGCGGAACAGATACGCAGTATTTT.